The 18 T cell receptor beta chains below were found in one sample sequenced in a study of spatial heterogeneity in lung cancer. Study conclusions and caveats: Tumors with more nonsynonymous mutations had more expanded intratumoral alpha and beta TCRs.

Their antigens remain unidentified. Time point noted: sample taken at primary tumor resection. TCRdb analysed the 5' RACE reads with MiXCR anew, one entry per CDR3 protein. Altogether 9,000 to 10,000 distinct CDR3 sequences are present, around 6% being singletons, with the ten largest covering 6% to 8%. The sequences come from lung tumor tissue, collected at surgery. These receptor sequences come from a female donor with early-stage non-small cell lung cancer.

This clonotype was seen many times. V and J are TRBV20-1 and TRBJ1-4; 7 bases align to TRBD1. J gave up 7 bases and V 1 base, and 12 bases lay outside the gene matches. CDR1 is DFQATT, CDR2 SNEGSKA, per germline (reference sequence). This CDR3 comprises 16 residues. CDR3 DNA: TGCAGTGCTAGAGGTCCCGGGACAGAACGCGGTGAAAAACTGTTTTTT. It is translated as CSARGPGTERGEKLFF.

This clonotype is judged large. The rearrangement uses TRBV2 and TRBJ2-1; possibly TRBD1 for D (6 bases). The CDR3 runs to 13 residues. Germline V gene data show CDR1 as SNHLY and CDR2 as FYNNEI. The V end lost 10 bases, the J end lost 4 bases, and 14 bases lay between the germline ends. CDR3 protein: CATEQDRYNEQFF. For the CDR3, the DNA is TGTGCCACCGAACAGGACAGATACAATGAGCAGTTCTTC.

This clonotype has ten or more counts. J is TRBJ1-3 and V is TRBV12-3 or TRBV12-4; the D gene is possibly TRBD1 (5 bases). The CDR3 is made up of 15 amino acids. The V gene lost 7 bases and the J gene lost 7 bases, with 20 bases spanning the gap. The CDR3 is CASTLRGAGRNTIYF. CDR3 nucleotides: TGTGCCAGCACCTTAAGGGGCGCAGGTCGGAACACCATATATTTT.

Here the CDR3 DNA reads TGTGCCAGCAGCTTAGAGATGCGGGCGGGGCGCACAGATACGCAGTATTTT. Amino acid sequence: CASSLEMRAGRTDTQYF. The gene calls are TRBV7-8 and TRBJ2-3; a weak D match, TRBD2 (6 bases). CDR1 and CDR2 from the germline V gene are SGHVS and FQNEAQ. V shed 1 base and J shed 1 base, with 15 bases lying between them. The CDR3 totals 17 residues.

In its sample, this clonotype was seen many times. This chain connects TRBV7-9 to TRBJ1-1; possible D gene TRBD1, 5 bases. The CDR3 is 13 amino acids. Trimming stripped 5 bases from V and 5 bases from J, with 12 bases between. Germline V gives CDR1 SEHNR, CDR2 FQNEAQ (reference sequence). CDR3 nucleotide sequence: TGTGCCAGCAGCCTGCAGGGTTTTACTGAAGCTTTCTTT. Translating it yields CASSLQGFTEAFF.

This clonotype was counted between two and nine times. This chain connects TRBV28 to TRBJ2-5, with D possibly TRBD2 on 6 matching bases. The CDR3 contains 15 residues. The germline V gene encodes CDR1 MDHEN and CDR2 SYDVKM. The ends were cut back, 3 bases at V and 5 bases at J, with 16 bases in the middle. The DNA of the CDR3 is TGTGCCAGCAGTTTTGAGAGGAGGGAATGGGAGACCCAGTACTTC. Encoded protein: CASSFERREWETQYF.

In its sample, this clonotype was seen many times. This chain connects TRBV7-6 to TRBJ1-6, with 7 bases lining up with TRBD1. The trim removed 5 bases at V and 11 bases at J, leaving 9 bases unmatched. CDR3 length equals 14 residues. Germline V gene lookup returns CDR1 SGHVS and CDR2 FNYEAQ. The DNA of the CDR3 is TGTGCCAGCAGCGTAGACAGGGTCGGAACACCCCTCCACTTT. Protein sequence: CASSVDRVGTPLHF.

This clonotype was counted a few times. The CDR3 nucleotides read TGTGCCAGCACCTATCTCTCCCCAGGGCGCCTGGACACTGAAGCTTTCTTT. Its protein is CASTYLSPGRLDTEAFF. J is TRBJ1-1 and V is TRBV6-2 or TRBV6-3, with TRBD1 as a possible D gene (5 bases). The germline CDR1 and CDR2 sequences are MNHEY and SVGEGT. CDR3 size: 17 residues. Trimming removed 7 bases from V and 3 bases from J, with 24 bases in between.

This clonotype was observed many times. The chain carries TRBV10-3 and TRBJ2-5; 9 positions agree with TRBD2. CDR1 is ENHRY, CDR2 SYGVKD, per germline. The CDR3 is 16 residues long. V lost 0 bases, J lost 4 bases, and 6 bases stayed unmatched. The CDR3 protein is CAISESGGRARETQYF. DNA for the CDR3: TGTGCCATCAGTGAGTCTGGCGGGAGGGCCCGAGAGACCCAGTACTTC.

This clonotype was detected many times. V usage is TRBV2 and J usage is TRBJ2-7; tentatively, D is TRBD2 (6 bases). V was clipped by 7 bases and J by 4 bases, with 11 bases between them. Germline V gives CDR1 SNHLY, CDR2 FYNNEI. CDR3 size: 12 residues. The CDR3 loop is CASKEGEYEQYF. DNA for the CDR3: TGTGCCAGCAAGGAGGGAGAGTACGAGCAGTACTTC.

The table lists this clonotype with many counts. This chain connects TRBV2 to TRBJ2-3, with D perhaps matching TRBD2 (6 bases). The ends were cut back, 8 bases at V and 4 bases at J, with 19 bases in the middle. CDR1 and CDR2 (germline): SNHLY, FYNNEI. The CDR3 contains 15 residues. In DNA, the CDR3 is TGTGCCAGCTCCCGGGATAGCGGTCCCCCAGATACGCAGTATTTT. Translated, it gives CASSRDSGPPDTQYF.

This sequence joins TRBV4-2 and TRBJ2-4; weak D call: TRBD2 (6 bases). This CDR3 spans 17 amino acids. Germline V gene sequence: CDR1 LGHNA, CDR2 YNFKEQ. Trimming removed 4 bases from V and 8 bases from J, with 24 bases in between. The CDR3 coding sequence is TGTGCCAGCAGCCTAGACGACGATCGGGAGAAGGGATACATTCAGTACTTC. It encodes CASSLDDDREKGYIQYF.

This clonotype is classed as medium-sized. CDR3: CASSFGPEETQYF. CDR3 nucleotide sequence: TGTGCCAGCAGCTTTGGACCAGAAGAGACCCAGTACTTC. J is TRBJ2-5 and V is TRBV7-3; D ambiguous. This CDR3 spans 13 amino acids. Germline loops: CDR1 SGHTA, CDR2 FQGTGA. Trimming pared 3 bases from V and 3 bases from J, leaving 8 bases between.

The rearrangement links TRBV3-1 to TRBJ2-7; D unclear. The V end was cut by 1 base, the J end by 6 bases, with 10 bases between. Germline CDR1 reads LGHDT; CDR2 reads YNNKEL (reference sequence). The CDR3 totals 13 residues. CDR3 DNA sequence: TGTGCCAGCAGCCAAGTGTCTCGAAGCGAGCAGTACGTC. Amino acids: CASSQVSRSEQYV.

This clonotype was detected ten times or more. J is TRBJ2-5 and V is TRBV7-9; D tentatively fits TRBD1 or TRBD2 (6 bases each). The CDR3 runs to 14 residues. The germline V gene has CDR1 SEHNR and CDR2 FQNEAQ (reference sequence). V shed 2 bases and J shed 5 bases, with 12 bases lying between them. The CDR3 spells CASSLRGAEETQYF. The CDR3, as DNA: TGTGCCAGCAGCTTAAGGGGGGCCGAGGAGACCCAGTACTTC.

In this sample, this clonotype turned up many times. The V call is TRBV7-2, the J call TRBJ1-4; no clear D. The CDR3 totals 16 residues. Germline lookup yields CDR1 SGHTA and CDR2 FQGNSA. The ends were cut back, 5 bases at V and 6 bases at J, with 19 bases in the middle. CDR3 coding DNA: TGTGCCAGCAGCCCGCAGTCCGGGCTCTCTCATGAAAAACTGTTTTTT. It encodes CASSPQSGLSHEKLFF.

The chain carries TRBV11-2 and TRBJ2-7; weak D call: TRBD1 (5 bases). The CDR3 covers 13 residues. V was pared by 3 bases and J by 3 bases, with 9 bases between. Germline assignment: CDR1 SGHAT and CDR2 FQNNGV. The CDR3 DNA sequence: TGTGCCAGCAGCTTCCGACAGAACTACGAGCAGTACGTC. Its translation: CASSFRQNYEQYV.

This clonotype was observed at least ten times. The chain joins TRBV12-3 or TRBV12-4 to TRBJ2-1; 8 bases are shared with TRBD2. This CDR3 spans 15 amino acids. The J segment lost 2 bases and the V segment lost 3 bases, leaving 3 bases of the junction unmatched. The chain's CDR3 is CASSLGGRPYNEQFF. The DNA for the CDR3 is TGTGCCAGCAGTTTGGGCGGGAGGCCCTACAATGAGCAGTTCTTC.